A selection of T cell receptor beta chains follows, all from one sample in a study of monozygotic twins with inflammatory bowel disease. Each CDR3 protein gets one entry in TCRdb, which reprocessed the 5' RACE reads and gives no DNA. The listing records approximately 380,000 distinct CDR3 sequences. The sample consisted of blood. The receptors originated from a human donor with ulcerative colitis or Crohn's disease, or a healthy co-twin of an affected twin (not recorded which). CDR3s include the opening cysteine and the closing phenylalanine or tryptophan. Fields, in order: V gene, J gene, CDR3 protein.

TRBV3-1	TRBJ2-7	CASSQDWGYEQYF
TRBV29-1	TRBJ1-2	CSVVLMRVDYGYTF
TRBV10-3	TRBJ1-1	CAISEGALDTEAFF
TRBV6-1	TRBJ1-3	CASSEWPPESSGNTIYF
TRBV27	TRBJ1-2	CASSVRDRELYGYTF
TRBV12-3/TRBV12-4	TRBJ2-5	CASSYWGQETQYF
TRBV5-1	TRBJ1-2	CASSLSTGGFYGYTF
TRBV5-5	TRBJ1-1	CASSTEITGGNTEAFF
TRBV5-1	TRBJ2-1	CASSSGQGGTYWEQFF
TRBV28	TRBJ1-5	CASSRINQPQHF
TRBV7-4	TRBJ1-5	CASSLVQRVGCSNQPQHF
TRBV4-2	TRBJ2-6	CASSQETYQDVANVLTF
TRBV21-1	TRBJ1-1	CASSTCLTGVETEAFF
TRBV5-8	TRBJ2-5	CASSRGQGGETQYF
TRBV5-1	TRBJ2-3	CASSETGAGTDTQYF
TRBV3-1	TRBJ1-1	CASSQQGFYTEAFF
TRBV9	TRBJ2-2	CASSPGHSNTGELFF
TRBV7-9	TRBJ1-1	CASSLVDREGTEAFF
TRBV3-1	TRBJ2-7	CASSQVPGVYEQYF
TRBV4-3	TRBJ2-3	CASSQDLGKDTQYF
TRBV6-2/TRBV6-3	TRBJ2-5	CASSYTTVETQYF
TRBV7-8	TRBJ2-3	CASSLARTTRNTQYF
TRBV3-1	TRBJ2-5	CASSQTTGRGETQYF
TRBV4-2	TRBJ1-5	CASSQDRYQPQHF
TRBV5-4	TRBJ2-5	CASSLTVRETQYF
TRBV6-2/TRBV6-3	TRBJ1-1	CASSRRVDTEAFF
TRBV7-2	TRBJ2-7	CASSARGNSTYEQYF
TRBV4-3	TRBJ1-5	CASSQDWEATNQPQHF
TRBV7-3	TRBJ2-2	CASSYIRGPNTGELFF
TRBV12-3/TRBV12-4	TRBJ2-3	CASSSRGPSTDTQYF
TRBV6-1	TRBJ1-2	CASYRDPGNYGYTF
TRBV6-1	TRBJ2-7	CASSVSVLRDRAYEQYF
TRBV7-3	TRBJ2-5	CASSLGRGRSQETQYF
TRBV7-2	TRBJ2-3	CASSFSARGVTDTQYF
TRBV12-3/TRBV12-4	TRBJ2-1	CASMRSRFLPSF
TRBV18	TRBJ2-2	CASSPRDLIITGELFF
TRBV11-2	TRBJ2-7	CASSIQRTSGGYEQYF
TRBV5-1	TRBJ2-5	CASSPGQKQETQYF
TRBV12-3/TRBV12-4	TRBJ1-2	CASSEGANYGYTF
TRBV5-1	TRBJ2-2	CASSFINGELFF
TRBV12-3/TRBV12-4	TRBJ1-3	CASRAPAQGVGNTIYF
TRBV20-1	TRBJ2-3	CSARARQGSSTDTQYF
TRBV7-3	TRBJ1-1	CASSFPLGPVVGTEAFF
TRBV6-2/TRBV6-3	TRBJ2-3	CASSSPEASTDTQYF
TRBV12-3/TRBV12-4	TRBJ2-1	CASRGSTDSYNEQFF
TRBV5-1	TRBJ1-4	CASSLTTGSNEKLFF
TRBV6-5	TRBJ2-7	CASSFGTGAGEQYF
TRBV10-3	TRBJ2-1	CAISADRAPRSSEQFF